The 23 T cell receptor beta chains given below trace back to one sample, sequenced in a study of regulatory dendritic cells for organ transplantation. The protocol was immunoSEQ multiplex PCR, while the TCRdb copy is restricted to in-frame clones and leaves out a portion. The sample carries 13,000 or so clones, roughly 90% recorded once. CFSE-labeled sorted T cells met regulatory or mature dendritic cells for four to five days. Antigens for these TCRs are unknown. The sequenced sample was naive CD8+ T cells from blood cultured with regulatory dendritic cells. Subset described: CD45RA+ naive T cells. The receptors shown here come from a human donor in good health.

CDR3 amino acids: CASSGATVTGNTIYF. For the CDR3, the DNA is TGTGCCAGCAGCGGGGCGACAGTAACTGGAAACACCATATATTTT. J is TRBJ1-3 and V is TRBV5-6; weak D call: TRBD1 (5 bases). The CDR3 is 15 amino acids. V gave up 4 bases and J gave up 2 bases, with 13 bases separating them. Germline lookup yields CDR1 SGHDT and CDR2 YYEEEE.

This clone appeared a few times. V gene TRBV2 combines with J gene TRBJ2-7, with 7 bases fitting TRBD1. The CDR3 has 11 amino acids. V shed 7 bases and J 7 bases; nucleotides not matched to a gene: 4. Germline values: CDR1 SNHLY, CDR2 FYNNEI. The CDR3 DNA follows: TGTGCCAGCAAGGGGGCGTGGGAGCAGTACTTC. As protein: CASKGAWEQYF.

This clone was counted a single time. CDR3 coding DNA: TGTGCCAGCAGCGTACTAACAGGGGGAAAGACCTTC. Translated, it gives CASSVLTGGKTF. This chain uses TRBV9 with TRBJ1-2, with 8 positions matching TRBD1. The V and J ends lost 1 base and 14 bases, in that order; junction bases with no gene match: 7. CDR3 length equals 12 residues. Germline CDR1 reads SGDLS; CDR2 reads YYNGEE.

The chain links TRBV7-8 to TRBJ2-3; the D gene is possibly TRBD2 (5 bases). The germline V gene encodes CDR1 SGHVS and CDR2 FQNEAQ. Trimming pared 2 bases from V and 2 bases from J, leaving 14 bases between. This CDR3 has 16 amino acids. The CDR3 nucleotides are TGTGCCAGCAGCTTAATTAGTCTAGCTCACACAGATACGCAGTATTTT. Translation: CASSLISLAHTDTQYF. Variable domain in full (rest from reference TRBV7-8 and TRBJ2-3): GAGVSQSPRYKVAKRGQDVALRCDPISGHVSLFWYQQALGQGPEFLTYFQNEAQLDKSGLPSDRFFAERPEGSVSTLKIQRTQQEDSAVYLCASSLISLAHTDTQYFGPGTRLTVL.

This clone was observed a handful of times. V gene TRBV10-3 combines with J gene TRBJ2-7; the match to TRBD1 covers 10 bases. The CDR3 runs 15 residues. Germline loops: CDR1 ENHRY, CDR2 SYGVKD. Trimming at V came to 6 bases and at J to 6 bases, leaving 11 bases not matched to a gene. This chain's CDR3 is CAISEGGQGMAEQYF. The CDR3, as DNA: TGTGCCATCAGCGAAGGGGGACAGGGGATGGCCGAGCAGTACTTC.

A remark on this clone: One junction end disagrees with the germline gene, perhaps due to a read error. The rearrangement uses TRBV19 and TRBJ2-5, with TRBD2 as a possible D gene (6 bases). Germline V gene data show CDR1 as LNHDA and CDR2 as SQIVND (reference sequence). There are 15 residues in the CDR3. The CDR3 here is CASSKRAPSGEAQYF. The CDR3, as DNA: TGTGCCAGTAGTAAGAGGGCGCCGTCGGGAGAGGCCCAGTACTTC.

The gene calls are TRBV2 and TRBJ1-5; TRBD1 aligns across 9 bases. The CDR3 contains 16 residues. CDR1 and CDR2 from the germline V gene are SNHLY and FYNNEI. V dropped 8 bases and J dropped 7; count of bases not matched to a gene: 15. The CDR3 DNA is TGTGCCAGCGCTACCGGGACAGGGAGTCTTAGACAGCCCCAGCATTTT. This translates into CASATGTGSLRQPQHF.

The chain links TRBV18 to TRBJ1-4; no firm D call. Trimming took off 2 bases at V and 7 bases at J, with 11 bases between the two ends. From germline, CDR1 is KGHSH and CDR2 LQKENI. The CDR3 extends over 14 amino acids. The CDR3 nucleotides are TGTGCCAGCTCACCAAGGAACCCGGTTGAAAAACTGTTTTTT. It is translated as CASSPRNPVEKLFF. Drawing the rest from reference TRBV18 and TRBJ1-4, the complete variable domain is NAGVMQNPRHLVRRRGQEARLRCSPMKGHSHVYWYRQLPEEGLKFMVYLQKENIIDESGMPKERFSAEFPKEGPSILRIQQVVRGDSAAYFCASSPRNPVEKLFFGSGTQLSVL.

This clone was observed once. CDR3 sequence: CASSSSGAGGTSFVEQFF. In DNA, the CDR3 is TGTGCCAGCAGCAGCTCTGGAGCGGGAGGGACGTCTTTTGTTGAGCAGTTCTTC. The chain joins TRBV21-1 to TRBJ2-1; the table names TRBD2, a call not compared with the DNA. TRBV21-1 is flagged as a pseudogene. This CDR3 is 18 amino acids long.

A single count supports this clone. This rearrangement joins TRBV5-8 to TRBJ2-3; TRBD1 or TRBD2 may be the D gene (5 bases each). Germline V CDR1 and CDR2: SGHTS, YDEGEE. This CDR3 is 16 amino acids long. Trimming stripped 4 bases from V and 3 bases from J, with 18 bases between. The chain's CDR3 is CASSTGATPTTDTQYF. CDR3 DNA sequence: TGTGCCAGCAGCACCGGGGCCACCCCCACAACAGATACGCAGTATTTT. Supplemented by reference TRBV5-8 and TRBJ2-3, the full variable domain reads EAGVTQSPTHLIKTRGQQATLRCSPISGHTSVYWYQQALGLGLQFLLWYDEGEERNRGNFPPRFSGRQFPNYSSELNVNALELEDSALYLCASSTGATPTTDTQYFGPGTRLTVL.

The V and J genes are TRBV5-5 and TRBJ2-7, with D maybe TRBD1 (6 bases). V lost 4 bases and J lost 2, with 16 bases in between. From germline, CDR1 is SGHKS and CDR2 YYEKEE (reference sequence). The CDR3 loop spans 15 amino acids. The CDR3 protein is CASSDGQNTPYEQYF. The CDR3 nucleotides are TGTGCCAGCAGCGACGGACAGAACACACCCTACGAGCAGTACTTC.

The gene calls are TRBV7-9 and TRBJ1-1; D call uncertain. This CDR3 comprises 13 residues. Germline CDR1 is SEHNR and CDR2 is FQNEAQ (reference sequence). V was pared by 8 bases and J by 0 bases, with 10 bases between. The CDR3 is CASWSPMNTEAFF. The CDR3 DNA follows: TGTGCCAGCTGGTCACCTATGAACACTGAAGCTTTCTTT.

The chain links TRBV5-1 to TRBJ2-5; tentatively, D is TRBD1 or TRBD2 (5 bases each). V lost 2 bases and J lost 2, with 13 bases in between. The V gene's germline CDR1 is SGHRS and CDR2 YFSETQ. CDR3 size: 15 residues. This chain's CDR3 is CASSLRGPMQETQYF. The CDR3 coding sequence is TGCGCCAGCAGCTTACGGGGCCCTATGCAAGAGACCCAGTACTTC. The full variable domain, in which reference TRBV5-1 and TRBJ2-5 provide the parts outside the CDR3, is KAGVTQTPRYLIKTRGQQVTLSCSPISGHRSVSWYQQTPGQGLQFLFEYFSETQRNKGNFPGRFSGRQFSNSRSEMNVSTLELGDSALYLCASSLRGPMQETQYFGPGTRLLVL.

The rearrangement joins TRBV7-9 to TRBJ2-1; D ambiguous. CDR1 SEHNR and CDR2 FQNEAQ come from the germline V gene (reference sequence). V lost 1 base and J lost 6, with 4 bases in between. This CDR3 has 12 residues. CDR3 bases: TGTGCCAGCAGCTTAGGACGCAATGAGCAGTTCTTC. Translation: CASSLGRNEQFF. Complete variable domain (other parts from reference TRBV7-9 and TRBJ2-1): DTGVSQNPRHKITKRGQNVTFRCDPISEHNRLYWYRQTLGQGPEFLTYFQNEAQLEKSRLLSDRFSAERPKGSFSTLEIQRTEQGDSAMYLCASSLGRNEQFFGPGTRLTVL.

V and J are TRBV7-4 and TRBJ1-5; D not resolved. The germline V and J ends were trimmed by 2 bases and 4 bases, with 12 bases remaining between them. This CDR3 contains 15 residues. Germline V gene sequence: CDR1 SGHVT, CDR2 SQSDAQ. The CDR3 DNA reads as TGTGCCAGCAGCTTATTGCTCAAGACGAATCAGCCCCAGCATTTT. It is translated as CASSLLLKTNQPQHF.

This clone was counted a single time. This sequence joins TRBV6-5 and TRBJ1-5; D gene unclear. The CDR3 length is 14 residues. V lost 2 bases to trimming and J lost 0 bases, with 5 bases between them. Germline CDR1 and CDR2: MNHEY and SVGAGI. CDR3 in DNA: TGTGCCAGCAGTTACAGTTATAGCAATCAGCCCCAGCATTTT. Translated, it gives CASSYSYSNQPQHF.

The genes are TRBV19 and TRBJ1-1, with unresolved D. The CDR3 has 16 residues. Germline values: CDR1 LNHDA, CDR2 SQIVND (reference sequence). Between the trimmed V and J ends, which lost 0 bases and 0 bases, there was a span of 11 bases. CDR3 in amino acids: CASSIDLEALNTEAFF. CDR3 sequence (DNA): TGTGCCAGTAGTATAGATCTAGAGGCATTGAACACTGAAGCTTTCTTT.

The rearrangement links TRBV9 to TRBJ1-1; D gene uncertain. Germline V CDR1 and CDR2: SGDLS, YYNGEE. The CDR3 runs to 15 residues. Trimming took 6 bases from V and 5 from J, leaving 20 bases between them. The CDR3 protein is CASTPSPGWGTEAFF. As DNA, the CDR3 is TGTGCCAGCACCCCAAGCCCGGGATGGGGAACTGAAGCTTTCTTT. Complete variable domain (other parts from reference TRBV9 and TRBJ1-1): DSGVTQTPKHLITATGQRVTLRCSPRSGDLSVYWYQQSLDQGLQFLIQYYNGEERAKGNILERFSAQQFPDLHSELNLSSLELGDSALYFCASTPSPGWGTEAFFGQGTRLTVV.

The rearrangement links TRBV9 to TRBJ2-3; TRBD2 aligns across 9 bases. Unmatched junction bases numbered 8, after V lost 4 bases and J lost 8 bases. The CDR3 is made up of 14 amino acids. The V gene's germline CDR1 is SGDLS and CDR2 YYNGEE. The CDR3 DNA reads as TGTGCCAGCAGCCCGGCGCGGGGGGGTTCTACGCAGTATTTT. It is translated as CASSPARGGSTQYF.

The chain uses TRBV11-2 and TRBJ2-7, with D hard to call. The CDR3 is 13 residues long. V was shortened by 1 base and J by 3 bases, with 7 bases between the two germline ends. From germline, CDR1 is SGHAT and CDR2 FQNNGV. The DNA of the CDR3 is TGTGCCAGCAGCTTAGGGCCGCACTACGAGCAGTACTTC. The encoded protein is CASSLGPHYEQYF.

The chain couples TRBV2 to TRBJ2-3; D might be TRBD1 (8 bases). Germline-derived CDR1 and CDR2 are SNHLY and FYNNEI. Deletions cut 4 bases from V and 3 bases from J, with 14 bases between. The CDR3 contains 15 residues. CDR3 loop: CASSVDRGGTDTQYF. CDR3 DNA: TGTGCCAGCAGTGTCGACAGGGGAGGGACAGATACGCAGTATTTT.

The rearrangement joins TRBV6-1 to TRBJ2-5; 10 nucleotides agree with TRBD2. The CDR3 contains 15 residues. J was trimmed by 0 bases and V by 6 bases; bases with no gene match: 4. Germline CDR1 and CDR2: MNHNS and SASEGT. CDR3 region: CASRDGLADQETQYF. CDR3 nucleotide sequence: TGTGCCAGCAGGGATGGACTAGCGGACCAAGAGACCCAGTACTTC.

In nucleotides, the CDR3 is TGTGCCAGCAGTTTAGAAGGGAGGACGGTCTACCGAGTTGCTGAGCAGTTCTTC. As protein: CASSLEGRTVYRVAEQFF. The chain has TRBV27 and TRBJ2-1; D is possibly TRBD2 (6 bases). The CDR3 consists of 18 residues. Germline V gene data show CDR1 as MNHEY and CDR2 as SMNVEV (reference sequence). V dropped 2 bases and J dropped 9 bases, with 26 bases sitting between them.